Following are 15 T cell receptor beta chains from one sample sequenced in a study of control samples from healthy donors and cancer patients. Data came from immunoSEQ multiplex PCR; TCRdb stores just in-frame clones and leaves some out. The data show about 120,000 clones, with around 92% seen just once and around 2.1% held by the top ten. The sequenced sample was blood. These receptors all come from a woman aged 45-65 years in good health.

The chain is built from TRBV5-1 and TRBJ2-3; D gene uncertain. CDR1 SGHRS and CDR2 YFSETQ come from the germline V gene. This CDR3 region has 12 residues. The V end lost 4 bases, the J end lost 2 bases, and 5 bases lay between the germline ends. Here the CDR3 DNA reads TGCGCCAGCAGCACCACCACAGATACGCAGTATTTT. It translates to CASSTTTDTQYF.

The chain recombines TRBV6-2 or TRBV6-3 with TRBJ1-5; possibly TRBD1 for D (6 bases). Germline V gene lookup returns CDR1 MNHEY and CDR2 SVGEGT. Trimming took off 2 bases at V and 7 bases at J, with 12 bases between the two ends. This CDR3 is 14 amino acids long. This chain's CDR3 is CASSYNTGNQPQHF. DNA for the CDR3: TGTGCCAGCAGTTACAATACAGGGAACCAGCCCCAGCATTTT.

The sample holds one count of this clone. The chain is built from TRBV27 and TRBJ2-7, with D uncertain. There are 12 residues in the CDR3. V lost 5 bases to trimming and J lost 2 bases, with 7 bases between them. The germline CDR1 and CDR2 sequences are MNHEY and SMNVEV (reference sequence). CDR3 sequence (DNA): TGTGCCAGCAGTCCGGATCCCTACGAGCAGTACTTC. This translates into CASSPDPYEQYF.

CDR3 sequence (DNA): TGCGCCAGCAGCCAGATCCAGACAGGGGATAATTCACCCCTCCACTTT. Translation: CASSQIQTGDNSPLHF. The rearrangement links TRBV4-1 to TRBJ1-6; 8 bases align to TRBD1. Germline CDR1 reads MGHRA; CDR2 reads YSYEKL. This CDR3 is built from 16 residues. V shed 3 bases, J shed 5 bases, and the junction held 6 bases outside the gene matches.

The V gene is TRBV10-1, the J gene TRBJ2-1, with TRBD2 matching over 10 bases. Trimming at V came to 5 bases and at J to 6 bases, leaving 7 bases not matched to a gene. Per germline, CDR1 WNHNN and CDR2 SYGVQD (reference sequence). The CDR3 contains 15 residues. CDR3 sequence: CASSSSGGAGNEQFF. CDR3 in DNA: TGCGCCAGCAGTTCGAGCGGGGGGGCCGGCAATGAGCAGTTCTTC.

The chain combines TRBV6-5 with TRBJ1-1; TRBD1 might be the D (5 bases). The V end was cut by 2 bases, the J end by 8 bases, with 12 bases between. The CDR3 covers 13 residues. Per germline, CDR1 MNHEY and CDR2 SVGAGI. The CDR3 sequence is CASSYVVGGEAFF. The DNA for the CDR3 is TGTGCCAGCAGTTACGTAGTTGGGGGGGAAGCTTTCTTT.

The gene calls are TRBV19 and TRBJ1-4; D may be TRBD1 (5 bases). Germline CDR1 is LNHDA and CDR2 is SQIVND (reference sequence). CDR3 length: 15 residues. V lost 3 bases to trimming and J lost 6 bases, with 14 bases between them. The CDR3 DNA reads as TGTGCCAGTAGTATGAAGGCAGGGTGGCATGAAAAACTGTTTTTT. It encodes CASSMKAGWHEKLFF. The variable domain in full, completed from reference TRBV19 and TRBJ1-4, reads DGGITQSPKYLFRKEGQNVTLSCEQNLNHDAMYWYRQDPGQGLRLIYYSQIVNDFQKGDIAEGYSVSREKKESFPLTVTSAQKNPTAFYLCASSMKAGWHEKLFFGSGTQLSVL.

The J gene is TRBJ1-1, the V gene TRBV11-1, with TRBD1 matching over 10 bases. The CDR3 loop spans 16 amino acids. Trimming at V came to 5 bases and at J to 0 bases, leaving 6 bases not matched to a gene. Looked up from germline, CDR1 is SGHAT and CDR2 is FQDESV (reference sequence). The CDR3 loop reads CASSPEDRGMNTEAFF. CDR3 DNA sequence: TGTGCCAGCAGCCCCGAGGACAGGGGGATGAACACTGAAGCTTTCTTT.

V usage is TRBV19 and J usage is TRBJ2-3; tentatively, D is TRBD2 (6 bases). The germline V gene encodes CDR1 LNHDA and CDR2 SQIVND (reference sequence). V was pared by 6 bases and J by 2 bases, with 18 bases between. The CDR3 is made up of 16 amino acids. In nucleotides, the CDR3 is TGTGCCAGTAGCTCGACCCGACTAGGGGACACAGATACGCAGTATTTT. As protein: CASSSTRLGDTDTQYF.

The chain carries TRBV7-9 and TRBJ2-1, with D tentatively TRBD2 (6 bases). Germline V CDR1 and CDR2: SEHNR, FQNEAQ (reference sequence). V gave up 5 bases and J gave up 10 bases, with 18 bases separating them. This CDR3 spans 14 amino acids. The CDR3 nucleotides read TGTGCCAGCAGCGTGTCAGAGGGCGGGACCGAGCAGTTCTTC. Translated: CASSVSEGGTEQFF. Full variable domain (remainder filled in from reference TRBV7-9 and TRBJ2-1): DTGVSQNPRHKITKRGQNVTFRCDPISEHNRLYWYRQTLGQGPEFLTYFQNEAQLEKSRLLSDRFSAERPKGSFSTLEIQRTEQGDSAMYLCASSVSEGGTEQFFGPGTRLTVL.

The chain employs TRBV5-5 and TRBJ2-2; either TRBD1 or TRBD2 may supply D (5 bases each). V was clipped by 4 bases and J by 2 bases, with 12 bases between them. The CDR3 has 15 residues. CDR1 SGHKS and CDR2 YYEKEE come from the germline V gene (reference sequence). The CDR3, as DNA: TGTGCCAGCAGCCTGGGACCAATCAACACCGGGGAGCTGTTTTTT. This gives the protein CASSLGPINTGELFF.

The CDR3: CASSVLSGKHGELFF. The DNA of the CDR3 is TGTGCCAGCAGTGTTTTGTCAGGGAAACACGGGGAGCTGTTTTTT. This chain links TRBV28 with TRBJ2-2, with a weak D call TRBD1 (5 bases). The CDR3 is 15 residues long. Germline values: CDR1 MDHEN, CDR2 SYDVKM. The germline V and J ends were trimmed by 5 bases and 7 bases, with 17 bases remaining between them.

The chain is built from TRBV5-1 and TRBJ1-1; a possible D gene is TRBD1 (5 bases). Per germline, CDR1 SGHRS and CDR2 YFSETQ. Trimming removed 3 bases at V and 6 bases at J, with 15 bases between. The CDR3 is 14 amino acids. CDR3 residues: CASSSGTFLAEAFF. The CDR3 DNA reads TGCGCCAGCAGCTCCGGGACGTTCTTGGCTGAAGCTTTCTTT.

The chain links TRBV15 to TRBJ1-6, with TRBD1 as a possible D gene (5 bases). The CDR3 spans 16 residues. V was clipped by 1 base and J by 8 bases, with 15 bases between them. Germline CDR1 is LNHNV and CDR2 is YYDKDF (reference sequence). The CDR3 spells CATSRAPTRGDSPLHF. CDR3 sequence (DNA): TGTGCCACCAGCAGAGCCCCGACCAGAGGGGATTCACCCCTCCACTTT.

As concerns this clone: Other nucleotide sequences in the sample specify the same CDR3. The chain is built from TRBV4-1 and TRBJ2-2; 7 nucleotides agree with TRBD2. Germline values: CDR1 MGHRA, CDR2 YSYEKL. V lost 2 bases, J lost 0 bases, and 6 bases stayed unmatched. The CDR3 runs 17 residues. The CDR3 DNA is TGCGCCAGCAGCCAACCGTGGGGGGGTCCGAACACCGGGGAGCTGTTTTTT. Amino acids: CASSQPWGGPNTGELFF.